This T cell receptor (beta chain) was sequenced for a study of tumor and adjacent non-tumor tissue in lung cancer. Whole-study context: The patients, 10 or so men and 5 or 6 women, were roughly 31 to 85 with stage I to III disease. Notes on the study in general: Tumor repertoires had a smaller top 100 clone share than normal lung. Compared with tumor, normal lung showed significantly lower TCR diversity.

As for this clonotype: Its antigen remains unidentified.

The V end lost 5 bases, the J end lost 7 bases, and 14 bases lay between the germline ends. This CDR3 spans 14 amino acids. Germline CDR1 and CDR2: SGHTA and FQGNSA. Three rounds of nested PCR, following a modified ARM-PCR protocol, produced the TCRbeta library. TCRdb re-called the multiplex PCR reads through MiXCR, storing one row per CDR3 protein. The sample has some 100,000 distinct CDR3 sequences; roughly 75% are singletons. The template was RNA from unsorted bulk tissue. Between August and November 2014, newly diagnosed, chemotherapy-naive lung cancer patients underwent thoracic surgery in China.

The rearrangement links TRBV7-2 to TRBJ2-2, with D possibly TRBD2 on 5 matching bases. This TCR was recovered from a woman in her sixties with non-small cell lung cancer. Sequencing was carried out using lung tumor tissue. In nucleotides, the CDR3 is TGTGCCAGCAGCCCTATTGGGAGCGGCGGGGAGCTGTTTTTT. Translation: CASSPIGSGGELFF.